One sample yielded the 9 T cell receptor beta chains listed below, sequenced in a study of post-analysis software for immune sequencing data. Study-wide results and limits: Higher frequency in patients than in controls was seen for about 5 TRBV segments, with TRBV5-6, TRBV5-1 and TRBV20-1 among them.

cDNA libraries for TCR beta contained unique molecular identifiers. Each CDR3 protein gets one entry after TCRdb re-called the PCR reads with MiXCR. In the table there are a few hundred thousand distinct CDR3 sequences, approximately 38% of which are singletons. The antigens of these receptors remain unknown. Sequencing was carried out using blood. These receptors were obtained from a girl aged 2 to 9 with multiple sclerosis.

This clonotype turned up a few times. This rearrangement joins TRBV6-5 to TRBJ2-1; D remains ambiguous. Trimming pared 4 bases from V and 7 bases from J, leaving 11 bases between. The CDR3 contains 13 residues. The V gene's germline CDR1 is MNHEY and CDR2 SVGAGI. The CDR3 protein is CASSSTLLNEQFF. The DNA of the CDR3 is TGTGCCAGCAGTTCTACTTTACTAAATGAGCAGTTCTTC.

This chain joins TRBV20-1 and TRBJ1-2; D uncertain. The germline V gene has CDR1 DFQATT and CDR2 SNEGSKA (reference sequence). Trimming left V 3 bases short and J 3 bases short, with 14 bases between. This CDR3 comprises 14 residues. CDR3 amino acids: CSARDPERDYGYTF. The CDR3, as DNA: TGCAGTGCTAGGGACCCCGAAAGGGACTATGGCTACACCTTC.

This clonotype was detected a few times. The chain recombines TRBV5-1 with TRBJ2-5, with 8 bases aligning to TRBD1. The CDR3 has 12 amino acids. In germline, CDR1 is SGHRS, CDR2 YFSETQ. J was trimmed by 5 bases and V by 10 bases; bases with no gene match: 7. The CDR3 is CACGQGMETQYF. CDR3 nucleotide sequence: TGCGCCTGTGGACAGGGAATGGAGACCCAGTACTTC.

J is TRBJ2-1 and V is TRBV7-3; 8 bases line up with TRBD2. The CDR3 is made up of 17 amino acids. Germline loops: CDR1 SGHTA, CDR2 FQGTGA. The J segment lost 8 bases and the V segment lost 0 bases, leaving 12 bases of the junction unmatched. CDR3 sequence (DNA): TGTGCCAGCAGCTTAACGTTGGGTCGGGGGGGCACTCATGAGCAGTTCTTC. This codes for CASSLTLGRGGTHEQFF.

The genes are TRBV4-1 and TRBJ2-5; possibly TRBD1 for D (6 bases). Germline CDR1 MGHRA, CDR2 YSYEKL. The CDR3 runs to 15 residues. V was shortened by 4 bases and J by 5 bases, with 17 bases between the two germline ends. The CDR3 coding sequence is TGCGCCAGCAGCCGTACAGGGTCCTCCGGGGAGACCCAGTACTTC. This gives the protein CASSRTGSSGETQYF.

There are a few counts of this clonotype. The chain employs TRBV28 and TRBJ1-2; a possible D gene is TRBD1 (6 bases). The V gene's germline CDR1 is MDHEN and CDR2 SYDVKM. The CDR3 covers 13 residues. With 5 bases removed from V and 3 bases from J, the gap between germline ends came to 10 bases. In DNA, the CDR3 is TGTGCCAGCAGTCTCGGACAGTACTATGGCTACACCTTC. The encoded protein is CASSLGQYYGYTF.

This clonotype was seen more than once but under ten times. The gene calls are TRBV18 and TRBJ2-1; TRBD1 matches 7 bases. Germline V gene sequence: CDR1 KGHSH, CDR2 LQKENI. With 4 bases clipped from V and 5 bases from J, the junction kept 5 bases outside the gene matches. CDR3 length equals 14 residues. CDR3 sequence reads: CASSRDGTDNEQFF. The DNA of the CDR3 is TGTGCCAGCTCACGCGATGGGACAGACAATGAGCAGTTCTTC.

This clonotype occurred a few times. The chain links TRBV28 to TRBJ1-6; D might be TRBD1 (5 bases). CDR1 MDHEN and CDR2 SYDVKM come from the germline V gene. V was cut by 2 bases and J by 14 bases, with 16 bases left in between. This CDR3 has 14 residues. CDR3 nucleotides: TGTGCCAGCAGTTTAGAGGAGGGAGGGGAGACCCTCCACTTT. Its translation: CASSLEEGGETLHF.

The chain has TRBV4-3 and TRBJ1-4; the D gene is possibly TRBD1 (5 bases). This CDR3 has 15 amino acids. Germline CDR1 reads LGHNA; CDR2 reads YSLEER. V was pared by 4 bases and J by 7 bases, with 16 bases between. CDR3 loop: CASSPIREGPEKLFF. The CDR3, as DNA: TGCGCCAGCAGCCCGATAAGGGAGGGGCCTGAAAAACTGTTTTTT.